These T cell receptor beta chains were read from a single sample in a study of regulatory T cells in long-lasting Graves disease. Using its own MiXCR run on the multiplex PCR reads, TCRdb lists one record per CDR3 protein. The sample lists around 450,000 distinct CDR3 sequences; about 15% were seen once. These records were also assigned to another study, of T cells in Graves' hyperthyroidism and ophthalmopathy.

The material sequenced was peripheral blood mononuclear cells (PBMCs), taken at new diagnosis, from a patient treated with antithyroid drugs. These TCRs come from a woman in her twenties or thirties with Graves disease. Both conserved end residues are part of each CDR3. D genes are given only for firm matches. Size tells how often a clone was seen (once, few, many) or the class of an expanded clone, and some rows leave it out.

TRBJ2-1,TRBV27,.,.,CASSLGASGRNEQFF,TGTGCCAGCAGTTTGGGGGCTAGCGGCAGGAATGAGCAGTTCTTC
TRBJ2-3,TRBV29-1,many,.,CSVEDLKGRLADTQYF,TGCAGCGTTGAAGATCTGAAGGGCCGCCTAGCAGATACGCAGTATTTT
TRBJ2-3,TRBV9,few,.,CASSVATEGEGDTQYF,TGTGCCAGCAGCGTAGCTACGGAGGGAGAAGGAGATACGCAGTATTTT
TRBJ2-5,TRBV2,many,TRBD2,CASSVSGTGETQYF,TGTGCCAGCAGCGTTAGCGGGACTGGGGAGACCCAGTACTTC
TRBJ2-5,TRBV28,many,.,CASSYSGAGLETQYF,TGTGCCAGCAGTTATTCCGGGGCGGGGTTAGAGACCCAGTACTTC
TRBJ2-1,TRBV3-1,many,.,CASSQGQKAYNEQFF,TGTGCCAGCAGCCAAGGGCAGAAAGCATACAATGAGCAGTTCTTC
TRBJ1-6,TRBV2,many,.,CASAQATTNSPLHF,TGTGCCAGCGCACAGGCTACAACAAATTCACCCCTCCACTTT
TRBJ1-2,TRBV6-1,many,TRBD1,CASSKPGTGNTF,TGTGCCAGCAGTAAACCCGGGACAGGGAATACCTTC
TRBJ2-1,TRBV20-1,many,TRBD2,CSARLAGGFYNEQFF,TGCAGTGCTAGACTAGCGGGAGGGTTTTACAATGAGCAGTTCTTC
TRBJ1-2,TRBV28,many,.,CASSIGRGYTF,TGTGCCAGCAGCATTGGGCGGGGCTACACCTTC
TRBJ2-5,TRBV25-1,.,TRBD1,CASSDGTGPRGTQYF,TGTGCCAGCAGTGATGGGACAGGGCCAAGGGGGACCCAGTACTTC
TRBJ2-2,TRBV9,few,.,CASSPHGGPGELFF,TGTGCCAGCAGCCCCCACGGGGGCCCCGGGGAGCTGTTTTTT
TRBJ2-7,TRBV27,few,.,CASSPSGVHEQYF,TGTGCCAGCAGCCCCTCTGGGGTGCACGAGCAGTACTTC
TRBJ2-7,TRBV5-1,.,TRBD1,CASSPPPPDRASYEQYF,TGCGCCAGCAGCCCACCTCCGCCGGACAGGGCCTCCTACGAGCAGTACTTC
TRBJ1-5,TRBV19,once,.,CASNMGNQPQHF,TGTGCCAGTAATATGGGCAATCAGCCCCAGCATTTT
TRBJ1-1,TRBV12-3/TRBV12-4,few,.,CASSDWDPRFNTEAFF,TGTGCCAGCAGCGACTGGGACCCAAGATTTAACACTGAAGCTTTCTTT
TRBJ1-2,TRBV12-3/TRBV12-4,many,.,CASTRGYGYTF,TGTGCCAGCACTCGAGGCTATGGCTACACCTTC
TRBJ2-1,TRBV11-2,many,TRBD2,CASSLDRVAGGTYNEQFF,TGTGCCAGCAGCTTAGATAGAGTAGCGGGAGGTACCTACAATGAGCAGTTCTTC
TRBJ2-1,TRBV5-1,.,.,CASSQRGDFYNEQFF,TGCGCCAGCAGCCAGCGCGGAGACTTCTACAATGAGCAGTTCTTC
TRBJ2-7,TRBV28,.,.,CASSLTATGHYEQYF,TGTGCCAGCAGTTTAACCGCTACAGGACACTACGAGCAGTACTTC
TRBJ2-1,TRBV2,many,.,CASSEARGGEQFF,TGTGCCAGCAGTGAAGCGCGGGGCGGAGAGCAGTTCTTC
TRBJ2-7,TRBV2,.,TRBD2,CASSAAGGGREQYF,TGTGCCAGCAGTGCGGCCGGCGGGGGTCGGGAGCAGTACTTC
TRBJ1-1,TRBV3-1,many,.,CASSQGSGSWTEAFF,TGTGCCAGCAGCCAGGGTTCCGGGAGCTGGACTGAAGCTTTCTTT
TRBJ1-5,TRBV12-3/TRBV12-4,many,.,CASSTQGGQPQHF,TGTGCCAGCAGTACACAGGGCGGTCAGCCCCAGCATTTT
TRBJ1-1,TRBV15,many,.,CATSRVLQANTEAFF,TGTGCCACCAGCAGAGTTTTACAGGCGAACACTGAAGCTTTCTTT
TRBJ2-3,TRBV28,many,TRBD2,CATQESGRIADTQYF,TGTGCCACCCAGGAGAGCGGGAGGATCGCAGATACGCAGTATTTT
TRBJ1-1,TRBV15,.,.,CATSRGGAGGDTEAFF,TGTGCCACCAGCAGGGGGGGGGCGGGGGGAGACACTGAAGCTTTCTTT
TRBJ2-7,TRBV12-3/TRBV12-4,many,.,CASSLWSPYEQYF,TGTGCCAGCAGTTTGTGGTCACCCTACGAGCAGTACTTC
TRBJ2-1,TRBV2,.,.,CAGSAGGNEQFF,TGTGCCGGCAGTGCTGGAGGGAATGAGCAGTTCTTC
TRBJ2-5,TRBV20-1,many,TRBD1,CSAPRDRSFQETQYF,TGCAGTGCTCCCCGGGACAGGTCTTTCCAAGAGACCCAGTACTTC
TRBJ2-2,TRBV12-3/TRBV12-4,.,TRBD2,CASSFGSGRDTGELFF,TGTGCCAGCAGTTTCGGTAGCGGGAGGGACACCGGGGAGCTGTTTTTT
TRBJ2-2,TRBV19,few,TRBD2,CASGTGRAGELFF,TGTGCCAGTGGTACCGGGAGGGCCGGGGAGCTGTTTTTT
TRBJ2-5,TRBV7-9,many,TRBD2,CASGPFGAGGETQYF,TGTGCCAGCGGTCCCTTCGGCGCGGGAGGGGAGACCCAGTACTTC
TRBJ2-1,TRBV20-1,many,.,CSAKRGGLVAEQFF,TGCAGTGCCAAACGTGGGGGGCTTGTGGCTGAGCAGTTCTTC
TRBJ2-1,TRBV9,few,TRBD2,CASSVGGLAAGEQFF,TGTGCCAGCAGCGTAGGTGGGCTAGCGGCAGGGGAGCAGTTCTTC
TRBJ1-1,TRBV10-1,.,.,CASSEMENTEAFF,TGCGCCAGCAGTGAGATGGAAAACACTGAAGCTTTCTTT
TRBJ2-4,TRBV28,many,TRBD1,CASSETGVAKNIQYF,TGTGCCAGCAGCGAAACAGGGGTAGCCAAAAACATTCAGTACTTC
TRBJ2-1,TRBV5-1,few,TRBD2,CASSPGASGTYNEQFF,TGCGCCAGCAGCCCTGGAGCTAGCGGGACCTACAATGAGCAGTTCTTC
TRBJ2-7,TRBV4-3,few,.,CASSQPPLYEQYF,TGCGCCAGCAGCCAACCTCCTCTCTACGAGCAGTACTTC
TRBJ2-5,TRBV5-1,many,.,CASSVKRQGRETQYF,TGCGCCAGCAGCGTAAAGCGTCAGGGGAGAGAGACCCAGTACTTC
TRBJ2-3,TRBV7-3,many,TRBD2,CASSFSGMTDTQYF,TGTGCCAGCAGCTTCAGCGGGATGACAGATACGCAGTATTTT